This T cell receptor beta chain was sequenced during a study of blood T cell repertoires in COVID-19. The study drew participants aged about 18 to 95 years from 20 to 30 US areas. Donors of Cohort 3 who recovered were those that had two negative PCRs, clearance, or symptom resolution. Per the germline V gene, CDR1 is MDHEN and CDR2 is SYDVKM. V was shortened by 2 bases and J by 8 bases, with 16 bases between the two germline ends. This CDR3 has 15 residues. Per the original data handling: Using reference gene primer amplification, nucleated cell counts were estimated. TCRdb's table, derived via immunoSEQ multiplex PCR, lists solely in-frame clones and lacks some. The V and J calls and the clone size are those of that table, but D and trimming were determined from the DNA. The sample includes approximately 260,000 clones, approximately 89% seen only once; the top ten take 1.9%.

The TCR sequence derives from an older woman who had recovered from COVID-19. Sequencing input: PBMCs or T cells enriched from blood (not recorded which). This chain links TRBV28 with TRBJ1-5; D perhaps matches TRBD1 (6 bases). CDR3 amino acids: CASSLTGLNREPQHF. CDR3 nucleotide sequence: TGTGCCAGCAGTTTAACAGGGCTTAATCGGGAGCCCCAGCATTTT. The whole variable domain, remainder taken from reference TRBV28 and TRBJ1-5, is DVKVTQSSRYLVKRTGEKVFLECVQDMDHENMFWYRQDPGLGLRLIYFSYDVKMKEKGDIPEGYSVSREKKERFSLILESASTNQTSMYLCASSLTGLNREPQHFGDGTRLSIL.